What follows is one T cell receptor beta chain and its context. This sample is drawn from a study of shared clonotypes between healthy human individuals. Turning to the study itself: Three CD4 naive, three CD4 memory, two CD8 naive and one CD8 memory plate were used per donor.

V was shortened by 2 bases and J by 4 bases, with 12 bases between the two germline ends. Germline V gene data show CDR1 as MNHEY and CDR2 as SVGAGI. The CDR3 has 15 residues. TCRdb's copy holds only in-frame clones and misses some; the assay was immunoSEQ multiplex PCR. The table includes about 1.1 million clones, around three quarters detected once. This TCR derives from a man aged 18-30 years in good health. Some clones in this sample may be carry-over from other donors' samples. The source material was memory CD4+ T cells from PBMCs. Subset given: CD45RA-negative fraction. This sequence joins TRBV6-5 and TRBJ2-1; the D gene is possibly TRBD1 (6 bases). The CDR3 sequence is CASSYSGQTYNEQFF. The DNA of the CDR3 is TGTGCCAGCAGTTACAGCGGACAGACATACAATGAGCAGTTCTTC.